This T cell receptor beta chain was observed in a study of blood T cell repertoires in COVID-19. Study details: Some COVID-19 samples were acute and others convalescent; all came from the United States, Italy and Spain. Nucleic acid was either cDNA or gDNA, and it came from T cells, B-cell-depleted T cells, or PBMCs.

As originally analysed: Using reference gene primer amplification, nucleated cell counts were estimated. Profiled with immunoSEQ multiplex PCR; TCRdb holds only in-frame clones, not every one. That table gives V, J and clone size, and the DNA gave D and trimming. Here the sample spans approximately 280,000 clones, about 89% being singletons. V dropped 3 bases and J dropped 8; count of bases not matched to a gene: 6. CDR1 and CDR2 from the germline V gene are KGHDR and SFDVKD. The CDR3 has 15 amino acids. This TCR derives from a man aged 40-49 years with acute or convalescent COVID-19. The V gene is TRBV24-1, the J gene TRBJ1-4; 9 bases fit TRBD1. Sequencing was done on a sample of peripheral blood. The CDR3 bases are TGTGCCACCAGTGATCCCGGGACAGGGAACGAAAAACTGTTTTTT. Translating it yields CATSDPGTGNEKLFF.